This T cell receptor beta chain was identified during a study of shared clonotypes between healthy human individuals. Clones were sequenced by immunoSEQ multiplex PCR, and TCRdb holds only the in-frame ones, with some missing. The table has around 640,000 clones, 95% to 96% seen once. CD8 cells classed as naive were CD45RO-negative and positively selected for CCR7, excluding terminally differentiated effector memory CD45RA+ cells. V lost 1 base to trimming and J lost 8 bases, with 11 bases between them. The CDR3 covers 14 residues. Germline lookup yields CDR1 SEHNR and CDR2 FQNEAQ (reference sequence). Study findings and constraints: Non-shared clonotypes had lower generation probabilities than clonotypes shared by all four sorted-subset donors.

Note on this clone: Its antigen is not identified.

The TCR was taken from a young woman in good health. The material sequenced was naive CD8+ T cells sorted from blood. The chain joins TRBV7-9 to TRBJ1-4; a weak D match, TRBD1 (5 bases). CDR3 residues: CASSLGGTEEKLFF. The CDR3 coding sequence is TGTGCCAGCAGCTTAGGGGGGACCGAAGAAAAACTGTTTTTT.